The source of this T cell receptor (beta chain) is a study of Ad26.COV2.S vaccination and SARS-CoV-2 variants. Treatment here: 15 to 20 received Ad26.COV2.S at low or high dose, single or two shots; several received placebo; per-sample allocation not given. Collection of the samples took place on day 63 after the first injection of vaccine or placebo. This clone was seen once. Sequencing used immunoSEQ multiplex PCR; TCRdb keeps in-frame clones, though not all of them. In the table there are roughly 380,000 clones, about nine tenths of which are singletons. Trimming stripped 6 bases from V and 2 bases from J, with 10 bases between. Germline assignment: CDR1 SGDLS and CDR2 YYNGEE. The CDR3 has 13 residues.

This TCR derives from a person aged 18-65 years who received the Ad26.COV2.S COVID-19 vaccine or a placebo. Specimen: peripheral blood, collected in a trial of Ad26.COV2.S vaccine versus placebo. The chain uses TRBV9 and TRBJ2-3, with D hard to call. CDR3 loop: CASKAIDTDTQYF. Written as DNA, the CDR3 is TGTGCCAGCAAGGCCATCGACACAGATACGCAGTATTTT.